This section outlines one TCR beta chain sequence together with its context. As handled by the study authors: Quantification of nucleated cells was approximated via reference gene primer amplification. TCRdb's table, derived via immunoSEQ multiplex PCR, lists solely in-frame clones and lacks some. The DNA was the basis for D and trimming; V, J and clone size are from that table. Of some 300,000 clones in the sample, about 88% are singletons; the top ten hold 9.5%. The source of the sample is a study of blood T cell repertoires in COVID-19. Trimming cost V 6 bases and J 0 bases, with 6 bases left between them. Per the germline V gene, CDR1 is SNHLY and CDR2 is FYNNEI. The CDR3 loop spans 13 amino acids.

The chain uses TRBV2 and TRBJ1-5; D remains unclear. The sequence derives from a woman between 40 and 50 years old who had recovered from COVID-19. Sequenced input: PBMCs or T cells enriched from blood (not recorded which). The CDR3 DNA reads as TGTGCCAGCAGCGGGAATAGCAATCAGCCCCAGCATTTT. This translates into CASSGNSNQPQHF.